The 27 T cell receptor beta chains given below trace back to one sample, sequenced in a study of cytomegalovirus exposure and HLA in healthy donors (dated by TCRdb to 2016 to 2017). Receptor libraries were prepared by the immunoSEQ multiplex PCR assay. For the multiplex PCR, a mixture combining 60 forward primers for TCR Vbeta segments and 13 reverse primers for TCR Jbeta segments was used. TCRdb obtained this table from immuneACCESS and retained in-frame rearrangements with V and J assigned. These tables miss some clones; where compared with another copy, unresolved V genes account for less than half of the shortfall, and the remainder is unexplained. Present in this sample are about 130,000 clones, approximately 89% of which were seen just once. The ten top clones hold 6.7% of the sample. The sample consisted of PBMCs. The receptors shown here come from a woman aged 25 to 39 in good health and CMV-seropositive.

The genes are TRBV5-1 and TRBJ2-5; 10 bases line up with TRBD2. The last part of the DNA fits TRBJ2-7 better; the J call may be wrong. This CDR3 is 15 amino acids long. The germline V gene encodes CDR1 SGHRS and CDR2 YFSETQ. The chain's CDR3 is CASSLTSGKAYEQYF. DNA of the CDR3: TGCGCCAGCAGCTTGACTAGCGGGAAGGCGTACGAGCAGTACTTC.

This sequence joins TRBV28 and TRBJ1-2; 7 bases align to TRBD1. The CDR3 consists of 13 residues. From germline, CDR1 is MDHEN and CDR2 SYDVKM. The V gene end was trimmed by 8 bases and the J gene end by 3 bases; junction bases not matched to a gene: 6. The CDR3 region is CASSLQGHYGYTF. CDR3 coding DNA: TGTGCCAGCTCCCTACAGGGGCACTATGGCTACACCTTC.

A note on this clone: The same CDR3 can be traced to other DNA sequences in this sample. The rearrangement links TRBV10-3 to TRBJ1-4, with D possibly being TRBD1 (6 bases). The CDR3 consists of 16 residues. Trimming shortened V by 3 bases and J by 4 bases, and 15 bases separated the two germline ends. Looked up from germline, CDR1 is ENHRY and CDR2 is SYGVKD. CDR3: CAISERWTAINEKLFF. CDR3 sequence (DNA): TGTGCCATCAGTGAACGGTGGACAGCCATTAATGAAAAACTGTTTTTT.

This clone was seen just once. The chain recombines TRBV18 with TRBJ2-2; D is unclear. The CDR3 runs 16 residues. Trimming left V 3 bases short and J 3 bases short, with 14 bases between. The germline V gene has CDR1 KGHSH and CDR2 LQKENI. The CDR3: CASSPTLNTYTGELFF. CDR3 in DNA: TGTGCCAGCTCACCCACCCTTAACACCTACACCGGGGAGCTGTTTTTT.

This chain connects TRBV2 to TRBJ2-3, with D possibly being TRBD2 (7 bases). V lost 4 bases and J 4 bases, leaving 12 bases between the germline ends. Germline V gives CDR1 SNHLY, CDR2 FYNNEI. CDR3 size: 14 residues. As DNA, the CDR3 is TGTGCCAGCAGTGCGGGGGGCGTCGCAGATACGCAGTATTTT. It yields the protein CASSAGGVADTQYF.

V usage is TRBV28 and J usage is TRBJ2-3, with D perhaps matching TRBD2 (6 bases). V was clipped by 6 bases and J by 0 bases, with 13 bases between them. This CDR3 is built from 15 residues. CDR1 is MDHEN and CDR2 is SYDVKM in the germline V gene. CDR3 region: CASRGGKRSTDTQYF. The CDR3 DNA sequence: TGTGCCAGCAGGGGAGGCAAGCGGAGCACAGATACGCAGTATTTT.

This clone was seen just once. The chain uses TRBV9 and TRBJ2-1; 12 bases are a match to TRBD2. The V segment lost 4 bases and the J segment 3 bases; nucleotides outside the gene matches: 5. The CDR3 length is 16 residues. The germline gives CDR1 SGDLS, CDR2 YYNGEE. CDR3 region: CASSPILAGGYNEQFF. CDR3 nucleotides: TGTGCCAGCAGCCCCATACTAGCGGGAGGCTACAATGAGCAGTTCTTC.

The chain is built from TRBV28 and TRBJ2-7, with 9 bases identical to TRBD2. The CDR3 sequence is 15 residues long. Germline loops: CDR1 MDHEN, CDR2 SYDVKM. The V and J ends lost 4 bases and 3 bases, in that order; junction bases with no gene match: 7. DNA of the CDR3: TGTGCCAGCAGTTCCTCCGGGACTAGCAGCTACGAGCAGTACTTC. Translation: CASSSSGTSSYEQYF.

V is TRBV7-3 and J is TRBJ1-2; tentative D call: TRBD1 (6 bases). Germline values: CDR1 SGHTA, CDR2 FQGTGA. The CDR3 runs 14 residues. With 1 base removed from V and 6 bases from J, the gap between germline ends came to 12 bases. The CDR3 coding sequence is TGTGCCAGCAGCTTAAGTGCGGCAGGGGATGGCTACACCTTC. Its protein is CASSLSAAGDGYTF.

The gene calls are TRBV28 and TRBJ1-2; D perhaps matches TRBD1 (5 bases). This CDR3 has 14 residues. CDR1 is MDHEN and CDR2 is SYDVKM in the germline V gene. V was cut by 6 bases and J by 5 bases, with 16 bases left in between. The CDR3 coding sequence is TGTGCCAGCAGCAGACCGGACAAATTTTATGGCTACACCTTC. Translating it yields CASSRPDKFYGYTF.

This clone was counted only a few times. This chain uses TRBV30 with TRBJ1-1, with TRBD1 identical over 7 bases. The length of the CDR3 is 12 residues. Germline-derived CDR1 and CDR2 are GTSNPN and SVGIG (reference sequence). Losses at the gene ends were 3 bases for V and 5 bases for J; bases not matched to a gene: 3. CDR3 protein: CAWRQGVTEAFF. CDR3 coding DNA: TGTGCCTGGAGGCAGGGGGTTACTGAAGCTTTCTTT.

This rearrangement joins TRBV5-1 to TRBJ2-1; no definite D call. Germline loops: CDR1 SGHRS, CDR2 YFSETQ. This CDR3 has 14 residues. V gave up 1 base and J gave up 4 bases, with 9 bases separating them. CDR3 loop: CASSLRTEYNEQFF. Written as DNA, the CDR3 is TGCGCCAGCAGCTTGAGAACAGAGTACAATGAGCAGTTCTTC.

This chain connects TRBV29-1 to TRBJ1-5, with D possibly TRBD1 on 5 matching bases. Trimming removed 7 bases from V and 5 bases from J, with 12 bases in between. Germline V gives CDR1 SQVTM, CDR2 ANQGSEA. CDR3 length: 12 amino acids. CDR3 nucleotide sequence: TGCAGCGCCACCTCGGGGGATCAGCCCCAGCATTTT. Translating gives CSATSGDQPQHF.

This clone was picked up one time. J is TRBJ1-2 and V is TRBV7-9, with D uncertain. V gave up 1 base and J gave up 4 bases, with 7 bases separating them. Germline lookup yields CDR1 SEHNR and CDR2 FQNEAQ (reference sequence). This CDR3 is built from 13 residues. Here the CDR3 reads CASSLVALYGYTF. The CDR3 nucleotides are TGTGCCAGCAGCTTAGTGGCCCTCTATGGCTACACCTTC. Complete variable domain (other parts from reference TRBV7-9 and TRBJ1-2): DTGVSQNPRHKITKRGQNVTFRCDPISEHNRLYWYRQTLGQGPEFLTYFQNEAQLEKSRLLSDRFSAERPKGSFSTLEIQRTEQGDSAMYLCASSLVALYGYTFGSGTRLTVV.

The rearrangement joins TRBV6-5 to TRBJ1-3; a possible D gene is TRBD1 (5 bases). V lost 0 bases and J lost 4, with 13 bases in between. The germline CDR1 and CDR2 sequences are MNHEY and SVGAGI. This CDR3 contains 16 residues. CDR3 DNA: TGTGCCAGCAGTTACTCAGCGGGGGTGAAAGGAAACACCATATATTTT. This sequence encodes CASSYSAGVKGNTIYF.

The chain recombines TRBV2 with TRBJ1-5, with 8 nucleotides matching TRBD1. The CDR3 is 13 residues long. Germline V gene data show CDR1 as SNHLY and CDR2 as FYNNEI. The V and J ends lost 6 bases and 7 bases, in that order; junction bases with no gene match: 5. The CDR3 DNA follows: TGTGCCAGCAGCACAAACAGGGGGCAGCCCCAGCATTTT. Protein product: CASSTNRGQPQHF.

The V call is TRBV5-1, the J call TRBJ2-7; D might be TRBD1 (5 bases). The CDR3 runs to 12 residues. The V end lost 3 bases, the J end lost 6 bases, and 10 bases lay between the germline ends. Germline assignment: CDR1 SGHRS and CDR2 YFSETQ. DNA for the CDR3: TGCGCCAGCAGCTCCCAGGGCGGCGAGCAGTACTTC. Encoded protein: CASSSQGGEQYF.

The CDR3 protein is CSLPKAETQYF. CDR3 coding DNA: TGCAGTCTACCCAAAGCCGAGACCCAGTACTTC. The V and J genes are TRBV20-1 and TRBJ2-5; D remains unclear. Trimming shortened V by 8 bases and J by 5 bases, and 12 bases separated the two germline ends. The CDR3 is 11 amino acids. Germline V gene lookup returns CDR1 DFQATT and CDR2 SNEGSKA (reference sequence).

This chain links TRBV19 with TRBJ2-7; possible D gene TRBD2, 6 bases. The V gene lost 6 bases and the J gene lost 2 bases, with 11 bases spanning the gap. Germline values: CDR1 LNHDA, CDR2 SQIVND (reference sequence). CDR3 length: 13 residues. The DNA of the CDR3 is TGTGCCAGTAGCGGGGGTCTTACCTACGAGCAGTACTTC. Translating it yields CASSGGLTYEQYF. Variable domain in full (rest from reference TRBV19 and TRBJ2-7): DGGITQSPKYLFRKEGQNVTLSCEQNLNHDAMYWYRQDPGQGLRLIYYSQIVNDFQKGDIAEGYSVSREKKESFPLTVTSAQKNPTAFYLCASSGGLTYEQYFGPGTRLTVT.

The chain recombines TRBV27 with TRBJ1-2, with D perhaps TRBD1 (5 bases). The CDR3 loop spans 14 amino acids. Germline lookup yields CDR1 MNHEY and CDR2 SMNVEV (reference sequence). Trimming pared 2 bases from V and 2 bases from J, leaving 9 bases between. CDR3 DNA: TGTGCCAGCAGTTTAAGTTCAGGGAACTATGGCTACACCTTC. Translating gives CASSLSSGNYGYTF.

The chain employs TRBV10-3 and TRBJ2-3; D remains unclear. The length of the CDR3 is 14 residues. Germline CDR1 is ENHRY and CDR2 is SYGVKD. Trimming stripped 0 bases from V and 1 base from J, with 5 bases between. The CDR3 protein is CAISESSGTDTQYF. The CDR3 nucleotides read TGTGCCATCAGTGAGTCCTCTGGCACAGATACGCAGTATTTT.

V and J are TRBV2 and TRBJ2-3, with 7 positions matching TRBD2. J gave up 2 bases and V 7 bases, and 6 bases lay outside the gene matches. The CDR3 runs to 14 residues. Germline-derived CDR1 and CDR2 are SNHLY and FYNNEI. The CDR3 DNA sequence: TGTGCCAGCATCCTTGGGACTAACACAGATACGCAGTATTTT. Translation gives CASILGTNTDTQYF.

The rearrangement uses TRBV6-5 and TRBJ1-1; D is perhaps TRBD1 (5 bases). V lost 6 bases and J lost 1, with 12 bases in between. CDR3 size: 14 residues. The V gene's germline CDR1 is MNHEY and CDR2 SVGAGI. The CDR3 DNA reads TGTGCCAGCAGCCTTTTGGGGGGGAACACTGAAGCTTTCTTT. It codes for CASSLLGGNTEAFF.

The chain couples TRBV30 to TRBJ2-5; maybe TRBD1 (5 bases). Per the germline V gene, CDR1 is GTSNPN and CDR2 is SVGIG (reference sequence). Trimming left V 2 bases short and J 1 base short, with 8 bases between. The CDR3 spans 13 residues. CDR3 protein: CAWSPDSQETQYF. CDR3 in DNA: TGTGCCTGGAGTCCTGACAGCCAAGAGACCCAGTACTTC. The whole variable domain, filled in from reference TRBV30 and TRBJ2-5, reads SQTIHQWPATLVQPVGSPLSLECTVEGTSNPNLYWYRQAAGRGLQLLFYSVGIGQISSEVPQNLSASRPQDRQFILSSKKLLLSDSGFYLCAWSPDSQETQYFGPGTRLLVL.

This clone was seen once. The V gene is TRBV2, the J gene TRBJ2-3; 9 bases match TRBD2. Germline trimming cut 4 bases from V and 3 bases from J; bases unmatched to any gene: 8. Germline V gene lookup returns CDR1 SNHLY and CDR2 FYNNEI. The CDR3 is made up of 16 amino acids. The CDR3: CASSGYSGSGTDTQYF. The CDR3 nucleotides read TGTGCCAGCAGTGGGTATAGCGGGAGCGGGACAGATACGCAGTATTTT. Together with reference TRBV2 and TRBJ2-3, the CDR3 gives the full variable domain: EPEVTQTPSHQVTQMGQEVILRCVPISNHLYFYWYRQILGQKVEFLVSFYNNEISEKSEIFDDQFSVERPDGSNFTLKIRSTKLEDSAMYFCASSGYSGSGTDTQYFGPGTRLTVL.

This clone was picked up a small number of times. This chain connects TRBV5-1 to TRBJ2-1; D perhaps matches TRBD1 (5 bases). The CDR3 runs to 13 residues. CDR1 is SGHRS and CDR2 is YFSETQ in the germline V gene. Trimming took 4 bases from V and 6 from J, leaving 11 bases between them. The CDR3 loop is CASSPTGGNEQFF. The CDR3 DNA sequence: TGCGCCAGCAGCCCTACAGGTGGCAATGAGCAGTTCTTC.

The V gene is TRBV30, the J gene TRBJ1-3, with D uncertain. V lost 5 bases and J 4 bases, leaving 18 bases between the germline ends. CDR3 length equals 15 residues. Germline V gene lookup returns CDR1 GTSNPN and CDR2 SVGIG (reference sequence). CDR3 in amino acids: CAWGPSLTRGNTIYF. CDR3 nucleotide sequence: TGTGCCTGGGGGCCCTCTCTCACCCGGGGAAACACCATATATTTT. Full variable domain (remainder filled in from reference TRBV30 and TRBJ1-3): SQTIHQWPATLVQPVGSPLSLECTVEGTSNPNLYWYRQAAGRGLQLLFYSVGIGQISSEVPQNLSASRPQDRQFILSSKKLLLSDSGFYLCAWGPSLTRGNTIYFGEGSWLTVV.